The 18 T cell receptor beta chains given below trace back to one sample, sequenced in a study of radiation and T cells in renal cell carcinoma (dated by TCRdb to the early 2020s). Library preparation was by the immunoSEQ multiplex PCR assay. Sourced from immuneACCESS, this table was stored by TCRdb with only in-frame sequences that have V and J called. A share of the clones is absent; for the studies checked, an unresolved V gene accounts for under half, and the remainder has no known explanation. The sample table shows 100,000 to 150,000 clones, and about 81% are seen once. The top ten constitute roughly 6.2% of the sample. The sample's time point label, decoded: blood 2 weeks post-SBRT. Read against the paper, the sample's treatment or condition label means: 15 Gy SBRT to primary tumor, nephrectomy 4 weeks later. The source was blood, collected from a patient whose treatment included radiotherapy and nephrectomy. All receptors derive from a man aged 45-65 years with renal cell carcinoma.

CDR3 residues: CASSLARYNEQFF. CDR3 nucleotides: TGTGCCAGTAGCCTAGCGAGATACAATGAGCAGTTCTTC. The rearrangement uses TRBV19 and TRBJ2-1; D is perhaps TRBD2 (6 bases). CDR3 length: 13 residues. V gave up 6 bases and J gave up 4 bases, with 10 bases separating them. Germline CDR1 and CDR2: LNHDA and SQIVND (reference sequence).

The chain couples TRBV9 to TRBJ2-7; 7 nucleotides match TRBD2. J was trimmed by 0 bases and V by 3 bases; bases with no gene match: 6. This CDR3 contains 15 residues. Germline assignment: CDR1 SGDLS and CDR2 YYNGEE. The CDR3 DNA is TGTGCCAGCAGCGCCCGGGACTACACCTCCTACGAGCAGTACTTC. Its translation is CASSARDYTSYEQYF.

The chain recombines TRBV6-6 with TRBJ1-2, with 10 bases matching TRBD1. V gave up 5 bases and J gave up 8 bases; unmatched junction bases: 8. Germline CDR1 reads MNHNY; CDR2 reads SVGAGI (reference sequence). This CDR3 has 14 amino acids. CDR3 region: CASSIGTGVKGYTF. The CDR3 nucleotides are TGTGCCAGCAGTATTGGGACAGGGGTGAAAGGCTACACCTTC.

The V call is TRBV7-2, the J call TRBJ1-2; TRBD1 is a possible D gene (5 bases). V was pared by 3 bases and J by 8 bases, with 16 bases between. Germline V gives CDR1 SGHTA, CDR2 FQGNSA. This CDR3 spans 14 amino acids. CDR3 sequence: CASSFFTTGAGYTF. For the CDR3, the DNA is TGTGCCAGCAGCTTCTTCACCACAGGAGCGGGCTACACCTTC.

This clone has ten or more counts. The chain joins TRBV6-1 to TRBJ1-2; D is undetermined. V gave up 4 bases and J gave up 7 bases, with 19 bases separating them. The CDR3 totals 15 residues. In germline, CDR1 is MNHNS, CDR2 SASEGT. In DNA, the CDR3 is TGTGCCAGCAGTGTCCAAGACCGGGCGGGGAGTGGCTACACCTTC. It translates to CASSVQDRAGSGYTF.

Remarks on this clone: In the same sample, other DNA sequences code for this CDR3. The CDR3 nucleotides are TGTGCCAGCAGCCTCGGCGCCGGGGCTGAGACCCAGTACTTC. This encodes CASSLGAGAETQYF. This chain joins TRBV27 and TRBJ2-5, with D perhaps given as TRBD1 or TRBD2 (5 bases each). Germline CDR1 reads MNHEY; CDR2 reads SMNVEV (reference sequence). The CDR3 spans 14 residues. V was pared by 6 bases and J by 5 bases, with 16 bases between.

This chain links TRBV15 with TRBJ2-5; 11 bases line up with TRBD2. Losses at the gene ends were 8 bases for V and 5 bases for J; bases not matched to a gene: 16. The CDR3 sequence is 17 residues long. Per the germline V gene, CDR1 is LNHNV and CDR2 is YYDKDF (reference sequence). CDR3 region: CATAPPLAGGSGETQYF. In DNA, the CDR3 is TGTGCCACCGCCCCCCCGCTAGCGGGGGGATCGGGGGAGACCCAGTACTTC.

CDR3 nucleotides: TGTGCCAGCAGCCCCCACGGGGGTTACTCCTACGAGCAGTACTTC. This gives the protein CASSPHGGYSYEQYF. The rearrangement uses TRBV9 and TRBJ2-7; tentatively, D is TRBD2 (6 bases). V lost 4 bases, J lost 0 bases, and 14 bases lay in between. This CDR3 has 15 amino acids. Germline V gene data show CDR1 as SGDLS and CDR2 as YYNGEE.

The table lists this clone with a count of one. The chain is built from TRBV4-3 and TRBJ1-4; TRBD1 agrees at 9 bases. J was trimmed by 6 bases and V by 4 bases; bases with no gene match: 12. The CDR3 runs to 17 residues. Germline V gene sequence: CDR1 LGHNA, CDR2 YSLEER. The CDR3 DNA reads as TGCGCCAGCAGCCGAAGTCCCGTGGGACAGGGCGATGAAAAACTGTTTTTT. This gives the protein CASSRSPVGQGDEKLFF.

This sequence joins TRBV6-1 and TRBJ1-4; D is uncertain. V lost 3 bases and J 0 bases, leaving 5 bases between the germline ends. This CDR3 spans 14 amino acids. Germline values: CDR1 MNHNS, CDR2 SASEGT. The CDR3 loop is CASSDWATNEKLFF. Written as DNA, the CDR3 is TGTGCCAGCAGTGACTGGGCAACTAATGAAAAACTGTTTTTT.

This clone was seen only a few times. This chain connects TRBV19 to TRBJ1-6; D gene unclear. The CDR3 consists of 16 residues. Germline V lookup: CDR1 LNHDA, CDR2 SQIVND (reference sequence). With 5 bases removed from V and 10 bases from J, the gap between germline ends came to 21 bases. The CDR3 DNA reads TGTGCCAGTAGTTCCGCGTGGGAAGCGGAGAGATCACCCCTCCACTTT. This gives the protein CASSSAWEAERSPLHF.

J is TRBJ2-7 and V is TRBV7-9; 7 nucleotides align to TRBD1. Trimming removed 9 bases from V and 0 bases from J; junction bases left unmatched: 8. CDR3 size: 14 residues. Germline-derived CDR1 and CDR2 are SEHNR and FQNEAQ (reference sequence). The CDR3 protein is CASLKDRSSYEQYF. CDR3 nucleotides: TGTGCCAGTCTCAAGGACAGGAGCTCCTACGAGCAGTACTTC.

This sequence joins TRBV27 and TRBJ1-1; D unclear. This CDR3 has 14 amino acids. Trimming pared 2 bases from V and 0 bases from J, leaving 7 bases between. Germline-derived CDR1 and CDR2 are MNHEY and SMNVEV (reference sequence). The CDR3 spells CASSLNSMNTEAFF. The CDR3 region has the DNA TGTGCCAGCAGTTTAAACAGTATGAACACTGAAGCTTTCTTT.

This clone was seen only once. The gene calls are TRBV9 and TRBJ2-7; 8 bases line up with TRBD1. CDR3 length: 15 amino acids. From germline, CDR1 is SGDLS and CDR2 YYNGEE. V was pared by 0 bases and J by 4 bases, with 6 bases of the junction left unmatched. This chain's CDR3 is CASSVDQGASYEQYF. CDR3 DNA sequence: TGTGCCAGCAGCGTAGATCAGGGGGCGAGTTACGAGCAGTACTTC. The variable domain in full, completed from reference TRBV9 and TRBJ2-7, reads DSGVTQTPKHLITATGQRVTLRCSPRSGDLSVYWYQQSLDQGLQFLIQYYNGEERAKGNILERFSAQQFPDLHSELNLSSLELGDSALYFCASSVDQGASYEQYFGPGTRLTVT.

The chain couples TRBV5-8 to TRBJ1-3; D gene unclear. The CDR3 extends over 16 amino acids. Germline assignment: CDR1 SGHTS and CDR2 YDEGEE. Deletions cut 1 base from V and 0 bases from J, with 11 bases between. CDR3 amino acids: CASSLSGRSSGNTIYF. CDR3 DNA sequence: TGTGCCAGCAGCTTGTCTGGCCGGAGCTCTGGAAACACCATATATTTT.

J is TRBJ2-2 and V is TRBV29-1; 9 bases agree with TRBD2. The CDR3 has 15 residues. CDR1 and CDR2 (germline): SQVTM, ANQGSEA. Trimming at V came to 7 bases and at J to 4 bases, leaving 10 bases not matched to a gene. The CDR3 protein is CSAERSSGGTGELFF. The DNA for the CDR3 is TGCAGCGCCGAAAGGAGTAGCGGGGGCACCGGGGAGCTGTTTTTT.

In its sample, this clone was seen a few times. The genes are TRBV4-2 and TRBJ2-3; tentative D call: TRBD1 (5 bases). The germline V and J ends were trimmed by 0 bases and 4 bases, with 8 bases remaining between them. The CDR3 loop spans 14 amino acids. From germline, CDR1 is LGHNA and CDR2 YNFKEQ. The DNA for the CDR3 is TGTGCCAGCAGCCAAGATCTAGGGGCAGATACGCAGTATTTT. Translated, it gives CASSQDLGADTQYF.

The V gene is TRBV2, the J gene TRBJ2-1; no clear D gene. Trimming removed 5 bases at V and 8 bases at J, with 7 bases between. CDR1 SNHLY and CDR2 FYNNEI come from the germline V gene. The CDR3 runs to 11 residues. The CDR3, as DNA: TGTGCCAGCAGTACGTACTATGAGCAGTTCTTC. Protein sequence: CASSTYYEQFF.